Listed here is a single TCR beta chain. This clone has just one count. Its antigen is still unknown. Base qualities are not recorded, but no much larger clone differs from it by a single base. The sample is drawn from a study of OX40 agonist ivuxolimab in advanced cancers. About the full investigation: Ivuxolimab was an agonistic, fully human IgG2 monoclonal antibody directed against OX40 (CD134), a costimulatory receptor. Peripheral TCRbeta sequencing aimed to test whether ivuxolimab altered TCR sequence diversity and caused clonal T-cell expansion. Among the roughly 52 dose-escalation patients, about 19 had hepatocellular carcinoma, about 15 melanoma, 9 renal cell carcinoma and 9 head and neck cancer. Partial responses occurred in three dose-escalation patients, of whom one had hepatocellular carcinoma and two had cutaneous melanoma. Intravenous ivuxolimab was administered to patients every 2 weeks at six dose levels: 0.01, 0.1, 0.3, 1.5, 3 and 10 mg/kg. Patients were allowed to have had prior anti-PD-1, anti-PD-L1 or anti-CTLA-4 therapy, and roughly 40% of the dose-escalation patients had been treated with checkpoint inhibitors. The paper covers the monotherapy dose-escalation part of the phase I ivuxolimab trial, which included N ≈ 57 patients. In the dose-escalation cohort, 82.7% of patients were male, and the mean age was approximately 60 years, with a range of about 23 to 90. General findings and caveats noted by the study authors: Low levels of normalized T-cell clonal expansion were also seen in some nonresponding patients. Which antigens the clonally expanded peripheral T cells were specific for was not determined. At doses of 0.1 to 3.0 mg/kg, clonal expansion of both CD4+ and CD8+ T cells in blood was seen between baseline and week 6. After ivuxolimab, CD8+ T cells had more expanded clones than CD4+ T cells on average. In partial responders in the 0.1-3.0 mg/kg groups, normalized peripheral clonal expansion was found to be among the lowest, especially among CD8+ T cells.

To sequence the TCRbeta CDR3 region, genomic DNA was isolated from the sorted cells. The immunoSEQ Assay was used for sequencing of TCRbeta CDR3 regions. This is the immuneACCESS table as TCRdb keeps it, with only in-frame sequences that have V and J called. A part of the clones is gone; compared with another copy, unresolved V genes explain less than half, and the rest is unexplained. In this sample the table shows about 150,000 clones, 85% to 95% of which occur a single time. The ten largest clones add up to around 0.31% of the sample. CDR1 and CDR2, looked up from the germline V gene, are SGHTA and FQGNSA. Trimming takes 2 bases from V and 6 bases from J, and the germline ends sit 17 bases apart. From cysteine to phenylalanine, the CDR3 is 16 amino acids long. Kept here is only the CDR3 DNA, which spans 48 bases and is read in frame from base 1. The trial excluded patients who had a history of autoimmune disease or were on systemic immunosuppression. Peripheral blood for TCR sequencing was collected from all dose cohorts at baseline, on cycle 4 day 1, and on cycle 7 day 1. The samples were taken from a phase I, first-in-human, multicenter, open-label dose-escalation trial of ivuxolimab. Adults with locally advanced or metastatic head and neck squamous cell, hepatocellular, melanoma or renal cell carcinoma were enrolled in the trial. Before TCR sequencing, CD4+ T cells and CD8+ T cells were sorted from peripheral blood as separate populations.

This clonotype originated in an adult with an advanced solid tumor such as melanoma, head and neck, liver or kidney cancer. This specimen was CD4+ or CD8+ T cells sorted from blood, taken in a trial of the OX40 agonist ivuxolimab. The chain links TRBV7-2 with TRBJ2-1, and perhaps TRBD2 as D gene, on 7 matching bases. The CDR3: CASSLREGGSGNEQFF. In nucleotides, the sequence is TGTGCCAGCAGCTTAAGAGAGGGGGGGTCGGGCAATGAGCAGTTCTTC.